Listed below are T cell receptor beta chains from one sample, sequenced in a study of blood T cell repertoires in COVID-19. Only in-frame clones appear in the TCRdb table, and some are missing; sequencing was by immunoSEQ multiplex PCR. The repertoire consists of 200,000 to 300,000 clones, with roughly 86% occurring once and the leading ten covering roughly 5%. The sample taken for sequencing was peripheral blood. The receptors here all came from a woman aged 55-69 years with COVID-19, enrolled during active disease. The CDR3 runs from the conserved cysteine through the conserved F or W. Each record gives: V gene, J gene, D gene, clone size, CDR3 DNA, CDR3 protein. A D gene is named only where the DNA matches it firmly. Where a row states a size, it is once, few, many or the class of an expanded clone; other rows omit it.

>TRBV7-8|TRBJ2-2|TRBD2|.
TGTGCCAGCAGCTTAGCAGCCAGCGGGAGGATCGGGGAGCTGTTTTTT
CASSLAASGRIGELFF
>TRBV2|TRBJ1-5|TRBD1|.
TGTGCCAGCAGGGATAACAGGGGGCAAAACAATCAGCCCCAGCATTTT
CASRDNRGQNNQPQHF
>TRBV2|TRBJ1-3|.|.
TGTGCCAGCAGTGGGGGCTTCTCTGGAAACACCATATATTTT
CASSGGFSGNTIYF
>TRBV5-4|TRBJ2-3|.|.
TGTGCCAGCAGCGGATTGTGGGACATTCGCACAGATACGCAGTATTTT
CASSGLWDIRTDTQYF
>TRBV5-4|TRBJ2-5|TRBD2|.
TGTGCCAGCAGCCAAAATAGCGGGGGCGCGGAGACCCAGTACTTC
CASSQNSGGAETQYF
>TRBV5-1|TRBJ2-3|TRBD2|.
TGCGCCAGCAGCTTGGGATCGACTAGCGGGGACACAGATACGCAGTATTTT
CASSLGSTSGDTDTQYF
>TRBV5-1|TRBJ2-7|.|few
TGCGCCAGCAGCTTAGGGGGTGCTAGCGGCACCTACGAGCAGTACTTC
CASSLGGASGTYEQYF
>TRBV3-1/TRBV3-2|TRBJ2-7|.|.
TGTGCCAGCAGCCAAGGCTCGCTAGGTACTTACGAGCAGTACTTC
CASSQGSLGTYEQYF
>TRBV9|TRBJ1-3|TRBD1|.
TGTGCCAGTTCCGGGACAGGGGTTGGAAACACCATATATTTT
CASSGTGVGNTIYF
>TRBV10-3|TRBJ1-1|.|.
TGTGCCATCAGTGAGACCGACCCGGGTGAAGCTTTCTTT
CAISETDPGEAFF
>TRBV7-2|TRBJ2-7|TRBD2|.
TGTGCCAGCAGCCCCGACGGAGGCCTAGCGGGAGGGTACGAGCAGTACTTC
CASSPDGGLAGGYEQYF
>TRBV28|TRBJ2-1|.|.
TGTGCCGCGGAGGGATTTTACAATGAGCAGTTCTTC
CAAEGFYNEQFF
>TRBV4-3|TRBJ1-1|TRBD1|.
TGCGCCAGCAGCCAACACAGGACAGGAGTCACTGAAGCTTTCTTT
CASSQHRTGVTEAFF
>TRBV21-1|TRBJ1-4|.|.
TGTGCCAGCAGCAAAGCATCGGAGGTTCAACGGGATGAAAAACTGTTTTTT
CASSKASEVQRDEKLFF
>TRBV11-1|TRBJ2-5|.|.
TGTGCCAGCAGCTTAGCGCTCAAGGTGCAGGGGAAGGAGACCCAGTACTTC
CASSLALKVQGKETQYF
>TRBV5-5|TRBJ1-2|.|.
TGTGCCAGCAGCATAGACGGTACCAGGTACTATGGCTACACCTTC
CASSIDGTRYYGYTF
>TRBV19|TRBJ2-5|TRBD1|.
TGTGCCAGTAGCTGGACAGGGTGGGAGACCCAGTACTTC
CASSWTGWETQYF
>TRBV5-6|TRBJ1-3|TRBD1|.
TGTGCCAGCAGCTTCCGACAGGGGACAGGAAACACCATATATTTT
CASSFRQGTGNTIYF
>TRBV7-6|TRBJ2-1|.|.
TGTGCCAGCAGCCCGCGGACAGTTTACAATGAGCAGTTCTTC
CASSPRTVYNEQFF
>TRBV4-1|TRBJ1-6|.|once
TGCGCCAGCAGCCAGCCAGGGGCTAATTCACCCCTCCACTTT
CASSQPGANSPLHF
>TRBV27|TRBJ1-2|.|.
TGTGCCAGCAGCCGCGCAACAGGGTTCGGCTACACCTTC
CASSRATGFGYTF
>TRBV18|TRBJ1-6|TRBD1|.
TGTGCCAGCTCACCGACAGGGCGGAATTCACCCCTCCACTTT
CASSPTGRNSPLHF
>TRBV6-2/TRBV6-3|TRBJ2-3|TRBD2|.
TGTGCCAGCAGTCCCCCGACTAGCCCAGATACGCAGTATTTT
CASSPPTSPDTQYF
>TRBV25-1|TRBJ2-5|.|.
TGTGCCAGCAGTGTAGCAGGGGCCGGGGAGACCCAGTACTTC
CASSVAGAGETQYF
>TRBV6-5|TRBJ1-1|TRBD1|.
TGTGCCAGCAGTCGAGAGGGGGCCCCGAACACTGAAGCTTTCTTT
CASSREGAPNTEAFF
>TRBV7-2|TRBJ1-5|.|.
TGTGCCAGCAGCTTAGGGCCCAGCAATCAGCCCCAGCATTTT
CASSLGPSNQPQHF
>TRBV7-6|TRBJ2-5|TRBD2|.
TGTGCCAGCAGCTTATGGACTAGCGGACCTCAAGAGACCCAGTACTTC
CASSLWTSGPQETQYF
>TRBV27|TRBJ2-7|TRBD2|.
TGTGCCAGCAGTCCCGGGAGCGGGAGCTCCTACGAGCAGTACTTC
CASSPGSGSSYEQYF
>TRBV30|TRBJ1-3|.|once
TGTGCCTGGAGCCCTCCGAGTCTCATGAACACCATATATTTT
CAWSPPSLMNTIYF
>TRBV28|TRBJ1-1|.|.
TGTGCCAGCAGTTCGAGCGGCACTGAAGCTTTCTTT
CASSSSGTEAFF
>TRBV2|TRBJ2-1|TRBD1|.
TGTGCCGGCAAGGGACAGGCCTACAATGAGCAGTTCTTC
CAGKGQAYNEQFF
>TRBV18|TRBJ2-1|.|.
TGTGCCAGCTCGCGGACCGGGAGTCCCTCCTACAATGAGCAGTTCTTC
CASSRTGSPSYNEQFF
>TRBV7-3|TRBJ2-5|TRBD1|.
TGTGCCAGCAGCATCACAGGGGGCGCGGAGACCCAGTACTTC
CASSITGGAETQYF
>TRBV19|TRBJ1-5|.|.
TGTGCCAGCACGGGTCGCCATCAGCCCCAGCATTTT
CASTGRHQPQHF
>TRBV19|TRBJ2-7|.|.
TGTGCCAGTAGTATAGTGAACCAGAACTCCTACGAGCAGTACTTC
CASSIVNQNSYEQYF
>TRBV19|TRBJ1-3|.|.
TGTGCCAGTAGTGTTGGAGGTAACTCTGGAAACACCATATATTTT
CASSVGGNSGNTIYF
>TRBV5-8|TRBJ2-2|.|.
TGTGCCAGCAGCAGCCGGGACACGAACACCGGGGAGCTGTTTTTT
CASSSRDTNTGELFF
>TRBV7-7|TRBJ2-5|TRBD1|.
TGTGCCAGCAGCTTACAATGGGGACAGCAAGAGACCCAGTACTTC
CASSLQWGQQETQYF
>TRBV28|TRBJ2-1|TRBD2|.
TGTGCCAGCCGGGGGCTAGCGGGAGGGAGGTATGAGCAGTTCTTC
CASRGLAGGRYEQFF
>TRBV7-9|TRBJ2-1|.|.
TGTGCCAGCAGCTTAGCGATGGACATCCTTGGGAATGAGCAGTTCTTC
CASSLAMDILGNEQFF
>TRBV7-2|TRBJ2-1|.|few
TGTGCCAGCAGCCCACAGCAGCACAATGAGCAGTTCTTC
CASSPQQHNEQFF
>TRBV5-5|TRBJ1-5|.|.
TGTGCCAGCAGCTTGACAGGACAAAAGTATAGCAATCAGCCCCAGCATTTT
CASSLTGQKYSNQPQHF